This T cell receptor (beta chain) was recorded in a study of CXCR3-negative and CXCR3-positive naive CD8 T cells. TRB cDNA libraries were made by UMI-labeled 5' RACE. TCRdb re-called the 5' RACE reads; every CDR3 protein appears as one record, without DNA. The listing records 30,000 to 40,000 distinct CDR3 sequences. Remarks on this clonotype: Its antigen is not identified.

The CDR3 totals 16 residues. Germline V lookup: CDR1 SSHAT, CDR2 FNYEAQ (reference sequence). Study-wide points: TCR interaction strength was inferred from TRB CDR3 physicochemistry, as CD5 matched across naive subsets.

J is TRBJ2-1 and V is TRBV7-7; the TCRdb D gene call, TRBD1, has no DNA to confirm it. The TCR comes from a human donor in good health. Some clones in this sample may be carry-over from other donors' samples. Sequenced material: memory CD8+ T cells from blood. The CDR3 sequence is CASSPGTGAASDEQFF.